A single sample gave rise to the 31 T cell receptor beta chains below, sequenced in a study of blood T cells in healthy people across ages. A sample-barcoded 5' primer and a J-beta primer mix were used in a second PCR of roughly 7 to 11 cycles. MiXCR, applied by TCRdb to the 5' RACE reads, yields one record per CDR3 protein. The repertoire includes fewer than 800,000 distinct CDR3 sequences, approximately 25% of them detected once, and more than 8% sits in the top ten. This sample also appeared in a second study, on T cells of mothers and their children.

The sample was blood. The receptor source for this set is a boy aged 5-17 years in good health.

This clonotype came up a few times. This chain joins TRBV25-1 and TRBJ2-7, with D possibly TRBD2 on 5 matching bases. Between the trimmed V and J ends, which lost 3 bases and 0 bases, there was a span of 9 bases. The CDR3 consists of 14 residues. Germline V gene data show CDR1 as MGHDK and CDR2 as SYGVNS. This CDR3 reads CASSDAGSSYEQYF. The CDR3 coding sequence is TGTGCCAGCAGTGACGCGGGTTCCTCCTACGAGCAGTACTTC.

The sample holds a few counts of this clonotype. The chain joins TRBV6-5 to TRBJ1-4, with unresolved D. Germline CDR1 and CDR2: MNHEY and SVGAGI. The CDR3 is 13 residues long. V lost 9 bases to trimming and J lost 2 bases, with 10 bases between them. CDR3 DNA: TGTGCCAGTTACTCAAGCACTAATGAAAAACTGTTTTTT. Its translation: CASYSSTNEKLFF.

This clonotype occurred a few times. CDR3 residues: CASSYRESNQPQHF. Here the CDR3 DNA reads TGTGCCAGCAGTTACCGGGAAAGCAATCAGCCCCAGCATTTT. J is TRBJ1-5 and V is TRBV6-6; D uncertain. Germline V lookup: CDR1 MNHNY, CDR2 SVGAGI (reference sequence). The CDR3 consists of 14 residues. V lost 2 bases, J lost 1 base, and 6 bases lay in between.

The V call is TRBV10-3, the J call TRBJ1-4, with 10 bases fitting TRBD1. V dropped 10 bases and J dropped 6; count of bases not matched to a gene: 8. Germline V gene data show CDR1 as ENHRY and CDR2 as SYGVKD. CDR3 size: 14 residues. CDR3 loop: CATRRDRGYEKLFF. CDR3 in DNA: TGTGCCACCCGACGGGACAGGGGTTATGAAAAACTGTTTTTT.

In this sample, this clonotype turned up a few times. The rearrangement joins TRBV4-2 to TRBJ1-1; D not resolved. V lost 0 bases and J 5 bases, leaving 10 bases between the germline ends. Germline CDR1 is LGHNA and CDR2 is YNFKEQ. This CDR3 contains 14 residues. CDR3 amino acids: CASSQDLVLTEAFF. CDR3 sequence (DNA): TGTGCCAGCAGCCAAGATTTAGTACTTACTGAAGCTTTCTTT.

This clonotype was counted only a few times. The V and J genes are TRBV4-1 and TRBJ2-5, with D possibly being TRBD1 (6 bases). The end of the DNA aligns better with TRBJ2-7, so the J call may be wrong. The CDR3 has 16 residues. The V gene's germline CDR1 is MGHRA and CDR2 YSYEKL. The CDR3 DNA reads TGCGCCAGCAGCCAAGTCCGGGACACGACGGACTACGAGCAGTACTTC. This encodes CASSQVRDTTDYEQYF.

This clonotype was counted between two and nine times. CDR3 in DNA: TGCAGTGCCCTGGGGGGGGGACTAGGATTGAACAATGAGCAGTTCTTC. Its protein is CSALGGGLGLNNEQFF. The V gene is TRBV20-1, the J gene TRBJ2-1, with 8 nucleotides matching TRBD2. The CDR3 is made up of 16 amino acids. CDR1 is DFQATT and CDR2 is SNEGSKA in the germline V gene (reference sequence). J gave up 5 bases and V 6 bases, and 15 bases lay outside the gene matches.

The chain joins TRBV29-1 to TRBJ2-7; D unclear. The CDR3 length is 13 residues. CDR1 and CDR2 from the germline V gene are SQVTM and ANQGSEA. The germline V and J ends were trimmed by 1 base and 4 bases, with 11 bases remaining between them. Here the CDR3 reads CSVEGHSTYEQYF. CDR3 nucleotides: TGCAGCGTTGAAGGACACTCAACTTACGAGCAGTACTTC.

There are a few counts of this clonotype. This chain uses TRBV28 with TRBJ1-4; D is undetermined. There are 15 residues in the CDR3. The V and J ends lost 8 bases and 0 bases respectively, with 13 bases between them. The germline V gene encodes CDR1 MDHEN and CDR2 SYDVKM. The CDR3 DNA reads TGTGCCAGCGCTGGGAGAGAAGCAACTAATGAAAAACTGTTTTTT. This translates into CASAGREATNEKLFF.

The genes are TRBV12-3 or TRBV12-4 and TRBJ1-2, with D possibly matching TRBD1 (6 bases). V was trimmed by 1 base and J by 5 bases, leaving 14 bases between them. The CDR3 runs to 15 residues. CDR3 sequence reads: CASSLGFQGRYGYTF. CDR3 nucleotides: TGTGCCAGCAGTTTAGGGTTTCAGGGGCGGTATGGCTACACCTTC.

The chain joins TRBV11-3 to TRBJ2-5; 9 bases match TRBD1. V was clipped by 5 bases and J by 5 bases; unmatched bases: 6. Germline V gives CDR1 SGHNT, CDR2 YENEEA. CDR3 length: 14 amino acids. The DNA of the CDR3 is TGTGCCAGCAGCATAGGACAGGGGAGGGAGACCCAGTACTTC. It specifies CASSIGQGRETQYF.

The chain employs TRBV6-5 and TRBJ1-2, with a possible D match to TRBD1 (5 bases). Trimming stripped 0 bases from V and 4 bases from J, with 9 bases between. This CDR3 is 14 amino acids long. Germline lookup yields CDR1 MNHEY and CDR2 SVGAGI. The CDR3 sequence is CASSYSGGSYGYTF. The CDR3 DNA reads TGTGCCAGCAGTTACTCGGGGGGAAGCTATGGCTACACCTTC.

Comment on this clonotype: One end of the junction does not line up with germline, which may come from a read error. The chain joins TRBV2 to TRBJ2-1; D gene unclear. The germline V gene encodes CDR1 SNHLY and CDR2 FYNNEI. The CDR3 is 12 amino acids. The chain's CDR3 is CASSESGQEQFF. The CDR3 DNA follows: TGCGCCAGCAGTGAATCCGGTCAGGAGCAGTTCTTC. Drawing the rest from reference TRBV2 and TRBJ2-1, the complete variable domain is EPEVTQTPSHQVTQMGQEVILRCVPISNHLYFYWYRQILGQKVEFLVSFYNNEISEKSEIFDDQFSVERPDGSNFTLKIRSTKLEDSAMYFCASSESGQEQFFGPGTRLTVL.

The table lists this clonotype with a few counts. The chain uses TRBV5-1 and TRBJ2-5; the D gene is possibly TRBD2 (6 bases). The J call may be in error: the DNA end matches TRBJ2-1 better. Germline CDR1 and CDR2: SGHRS and YFSETQ. The CDR3 sequence is 12 residues long. CDR3 loop: CASSWGDNEQFF. The CDR3 DNA is TGCGCCAGCAGCTGGGGGGATAATGAGCAGTTCTTC.

The gene calls are TRBV15 and TRBJ2-5, with 11 bases identical to TRBD2. Germline values: CDR1 LNHNV, CDR2 YYDKDF (reference sequence). This CDR3 contains 16 residues. With V trimmed by 5 bases and J by 5 bases, 10 bases remained unmatched. The CDR3 sequence is CATSSRTSGLGETQYF. Here the CDR3 DNA reads TGTGCCACCAGCTCTCGGACTAGCGGGCTGGGGGAGACCCAGTACTTC.

This sequence joins TRBV4-3 and TRBJ2-2, with a possible D match to TRBD2 (7 bases). CDR1 and CDR2 from the germline V gene are LGHNA and YSLEER. The CDR3 is 16 residues long. The V and J ends lost 3 bases and 5 bases respectively, with 16 bases between them. The CDR3 DNA is TGCGCCAGCAGCCAGGGGGGGGCCCGGTTTACCGGGGAGCTGTTTTTT. Translated, it gives CASSQGGARFTGELFF.

This clonotype was observed a few times. This chain uses TRBV7-9 with TRBJ1-6; D might be TRBD1 (5 bases). The germline gives CDR1 SEHNR, CDR2 FQNEAQ (reference sequence). This CDR3 is 13 amino acids long. Trimming removed 5 bases from V and 10 bases from J, with 12 bases in between. DNA of the CDR3: TGTGCCAGCAGCCCAGGGTCTGGATCACCCCTCCACTTT. It translates to CASSPGSGSPLHF.

The chain has TRBV6-1 and TRBJ1-2, with TRBD1 as a possible D gene (5 bases). V was trimmed by 7 bases and J by 2 bases, leaving 11 bases between them. CDR1 and CDR2 (germline): MNHNS, SASEGT. This CDR3 spans 13 amino acids. CDR3 DNA sequence: TGTGCCAGCACCCAGGGCGCGAACTATGGCTACACCTTC. This sequence encodes CASTQGANYGYTF.

There are a few counts of this clonotype. This sequence joins TRBV5-1 and TRBJ2-2; 7 bases match TRBD2. The germline V gene encodes CDR1 SGHRS and CDR2 YFSETQ. The CDR3 has 16 residues. J gave up 4 bases and V 0 bases, and 6 bases lay outside the gene matches. The CDR3 DNA reads TGCGCCAGCAGCTTGGAGGGCGGGAGACTCACCGGGGAGCTGTTTTTT. It is translated as CASSLEGGRLTGELFF.

The chain employs TRBV12-3 or TRBV12-4 and TRBJ2-7; 11 positions agree with TRBD2. V lost 4 bases and J lost 5; bases outside the gene matches: 10. This CDR3 has 16 residues. The CDR3 sequence: CASSSPLAGGINEQYF. The DNA of the CDR3 is TGTGCCAGCAGTTCCCCCCTAGCGGGAGGCATAAACGAGCAGTACTTC.

This clonotype was seen a few times. J is TRBJ2-2 and V is TRBV5-6, with 12 bases identical to TRBD2. The germline gives CDR1 SGHDT, CDR2 YYEEEE. The CDR3 is 16 amino acids. The V and J ends lost 0 bases and 4 bases, in that order; junction bases with no gene match: 1. The CDR3 spells CASSLELAGGTGELFF. The CDR3, as DNA: TGTGCCAGCAGCTTGGAACTAGCGGGGGGCACCGGGGAGCTGTTTTTT.

The genes are TRBV28 and TRBJ1-2, with a tentative D call TRBD1 (6 bases). This CDR3 has 14 residues. The V end was cut by 3 bases, the J end by 2 bases, with 10 bases between. Germline lookup yields CDR1 MDHEN and CDR2 SYDVKM. The CDR3 DNA is TGTGCCAGCAGTTTTATACAGGGCAACTATGGCTACACCTTC. Protein product: CASSFIQGNYGYTF.

This clonotype was observed a handful of times. This chain connects TRBV15 to TRBJ2-5; D unclear. Trimming took off 0 bases at V and 5 bases at J, with 10 bases between the two ends. The germline CDR1 and CDR2 sequences are LNHNV and YYDKDF (reference sequence). The CDR3 totals 14 residues. CDR3 in amino acids: CATSRDRSFETQYF. DNA of the CDR3: TGTGCCACCAGCAGAGATCGTAGTTTTGAGACCCAGTACTTC.

This clonotype was seen a few times. The chain uses TRBV28 and TRBJ1-1, with D perhaps matching TRBD1 (5 bases). CDR1 is MDHEN and CDR2 is SYDVKM in the germline V gene. V lost 3 bases to trimming and J lost 2 bases, with 13 bases between them. There are 15 residues in the CDR3. CDR3: CASSFPTGSNTEAFF. In nucleotides, the CDR3 is TGTGCCAGCAGTTTCCCAACAGGTTCCAACACTGAAGCTTTCTTT.

The gene calls are TRBV12-3 or TRBV12-4 and TRBJ1-3; 8 nucleotides match TRBD1. The CDR3 sequence is 14 residues long. V gave up 6 bases and J gave up 4 bases; unmatched junction bases: 5. Here the CDR3 reads CASRQTGGGNTIYF. CDR3 nucleotides: TGTGCCAGCAGACAAACAGGGGGAGGAAACACCATATATTTT.

The chain joins TRBV12-3 or TRBV12-4 to TRBJ1-1, with TRBD1 matching 8 bases. V was clipped by 6 bases and J by 2 bases; unmatched bases: 11. This CDR3 contains 16 residues. CDR3 nucleotide sequence: TGTGCCAGCAGACCAAGTTTCGGGACAGGTAACACTGAAGCTTTCTTT. Protein: CASRPSFGTGNTEAFF.

The rearrangement uses TRBV29-1 and TRBJ2-7; 8 bases line up with TRBD2. Looked up from germline, CDR1 is SQVTM and CDR2 is ANQGSEA. Losses at the gene ends were 1 base for V and 5 bases for J; bases not matched to a gene: 1. There are 12 residues in the CDR3. The CDR3 is CSVEAGGDEQYF. CDR3 DNA: TGCAGCGTTGAAGCCGGGGGGGACGAGCAGTACTTC.

The rearrangement uses TRBV5-6 and TRBJ1-1; D unclear. CDR1 and CDR2 from the germline V gene are SGHDT and YYEEEE. The V gene lost 0 bases and the J gene lost 8 bases, with 20 bases spanning the gap. This CDR3 is 16 amino acids long. The CDR3 nucleotides are TGTGCCAGCAGCTTGGTGAGGGAGCTCTCCCGCTTCGAAGCTTTCTTT. It translates to CASSLVRELSRFEAFF.

A few counts support this clonotype. The chain couples TRBV15 to TRBJ2-3, with 11 bases aligning to TRBD2. Losses at the gene ends were 0 bases for V and 5 bases for J; bases not matched to a gene: 10. The germline gives CDR1 LNHNV, CDR2 YYDKDF (reference sequence). The CDR3 covers 18 residues. In DNA, the CDR3 is TGTGCCACCAGCAGAGATTCGCGGCTAGCGGGGGGAGTAGATACGCAGTATTTT. It is translated as CATSRDSRLAGGVDTQYF. The variable domain in full, with the rest retrieved from reference TRBV15 and TRBJ2-3, is DAMVIQNPRYQVTQFGKPVTLSCSQTLNHNVMYWYQQKSSQAPKLLFHYYDKDFNNEADTPDNFQSRRPNTSFCFLDIRSPGLGDTAMYLCATSRDSRLAGGVDTQYFGPGTRLTVL.

The genes are TRBV29-1 and TRBJ2-1, with 9 bases aligning to TRBD1. Trimming took 0 bases from V and 7 from J; bases not matched to a gene: 13. Germline CDR1 is SQVTM and CDR2 is ANQGSEA. This CDR3 spans 17 amino acids. The CDR3 is CSVEDPPAGQGRNEQFF. The DNA for the CDR3 is TGCAGCGTTGAAGATCCCCCGGCGGGACAGGGTAGGAATGAGCAGTTCTTC.

This clonotype has just a few counts. The V gene is TRBV7-2, the J gene TRBJ1-5; a weak D match, TRBD1 (6 bases). Germline V CDR1 and CDR2: SGHTA, FQGNSA. The CDR3 is 15 amino acids. The V end was cut by 0 bases, the J end by 5 bases, with 11 bases between. CDR3 DNA sequence: TGTGCCAGCAGCTTAGCGCGGTCAGGGGATCAGCCCCAGCATTTT. Residues: CASSLARSGDQPQHF.